This passage covers 9 T cell receptor beta chains from one sample sequenced in a study of blood T cell repertoires in COVID-19. Profiling relied on immunoSEQ multiplex PCR, and the TCRdb table lists in-frame clones only, not all of them. The sample carries just over 650,000 clones, about nine tenths recorded once. Sample: peripheral blood. Receptors originate from a woman under 30 with acute or convalescent COVID-19.

The chain links TRBV7-2 to TRBJ1-2; 9 bases map to TRBD1. Germline assignment: CDR1 SGHTA and CDR2 FQGNSA. J lost 6 bases, V lost 5 bases, and 4 bases had no gene match. This CDR3 is 13 amino acids long. CDR3 loop: CASSTGQGHGYTF. The CDR3 nucleotides are TGTGCCAGCAGCACGGGACAGGGTCATGGCTACACCTTC.

This clone appeared a single time. The chain has TRBV2 and TRBJ2-1; 10 bases are a match to TRBD2. Germline trimming cut 4 bases from V and 4 bases from J; bases unmatched to any gene: 10. The germline CDR1 and CDR2 sequences are SNHLY and FYNNEI. This CDR3 has 17 amino acids. The CDR3 loop reads CASSARRASGGYNEQFF. For the CDR3, the DNA is TGTGCCAGCAGTGCCCGGCGGGCTAGCGGGGGATACAATGAGCAGTTCTTC.

This chain links TRBV6-2 or TRBV6-3 with TRBJ2-1; 8 nucleotides align to TRBD2. CDR1 and CDR2 (germline): MNHEY, SVGEGT. The CDR3 is made up of 16 amino acids. After removal of 5 bases from V and 8 bases from J, the junction contained 14 bases not matched to a gene. The CDR3 here is CASSRTGTRSSHEQFF. The CDR3 DNA follows: TGTGCCAGCAGTCGGACCGGGACTAGAAGTAGCCATGAGCAGTTCTTC.

This clone was seen a handful of times. The chain employs TRBV6-5 and TRBJ2-7; no definite D call. The CDR3 is 13 residues long. Trimming pared 1 base from V and 6 bases from J, leaving 10 bases between. Germline V gene sequence: CDR1 MNHEY, CDR2 SVGAGI. The CDR3 DNA reads as TGTGCCAGCAGTTACTACCTCCCCGGCGAGCAGTACTTC. Residues: CASSYYLPGEQYF.

V usage is TRBV7-9 and J usage is TRBJ1-1, with a possible D match to TRBD1 (5 bases). The CDR3 totals 14 residues. The V end was cut by 3 bases, the J end by 3 bases, with 11 bases between. CDR1 SEHNR and CDR2 FQNEAQ come from the germline V gene (reference sequence). The CDR3 nucleotides read TGTGCCAGCAGCTTGTTTACAGGAGACACTGAAGCTTTCTTT. Residues: CASSLFTGDTEAFF.

V and J are TRBV24-1 and TRBJ2-3, with 8 bases that match TRBD1. The V segment lost 3 bases and the J segment 0 bases; nucleotides outside the gene matches: 4. The CDR3 length is 16 residues. From germline, CDR1 is KGHDR and CDR2 SFDVKD. The CDR3 sequence: CATSDPGGLSTDTQYF. The CDR3 DNA reads TGTGCCACCAGTGATCCAGGGGGCCTCAGCACAGATACGCAGTATTTT.

CDR3 residues: CASSQKRNTATYEQYF. The CDR3 region has the DNA TGTGCCAGCAGCCAAAAGCGGAACACGGCTACCTACGAGCAGTACTTC. The chain combines TRBV3-1 (or the pseudogene TRBV3-2) with TRBJ2-7; maybe TRBD2 (5 bases). V was pared by 2 bases and J by 2 bases, with 16 bases between. The CDR3 is 16 amino acids. Germline values: CDR1 LGHDT, CDR2 YNNKEL (reference sequence).

The V gene is TRBV6-5, the J gene TRBJ1-1; 8 nucleotides agree with TRBD1. This CDR3 comprises 13 residues. Trimming removed 6 bases from V and 4 bases from J; junction bases left unmatched: 4. From germline, CDR1 is MNHEY and CDR2 SVGAGI. The chain's CDR3 is CASRTTGVTEAFF. In DNA form, the CDR3 reads TGTGCCAGCAGGACGACAGGGGTCACTGAAGCTTTCTTT.

This rearrangement joins TRBV19 to TRBJ1-5; 7 bases fit TRBD1. The CDR3 loop spans 13 amino acids. Germline V lookup: CDR1 LNHDA, CDR2 SQIVND (reference sequence). The junction had 7 bases not matched to a gene; V was cut back by 8 bases and J by 6 bases. CDR3 DNA sequence: TGTGCCAGTGGATCGACAGGGTCTCAGCCCCAGCATTTT. As protein: CASGSTGSQPQHF.